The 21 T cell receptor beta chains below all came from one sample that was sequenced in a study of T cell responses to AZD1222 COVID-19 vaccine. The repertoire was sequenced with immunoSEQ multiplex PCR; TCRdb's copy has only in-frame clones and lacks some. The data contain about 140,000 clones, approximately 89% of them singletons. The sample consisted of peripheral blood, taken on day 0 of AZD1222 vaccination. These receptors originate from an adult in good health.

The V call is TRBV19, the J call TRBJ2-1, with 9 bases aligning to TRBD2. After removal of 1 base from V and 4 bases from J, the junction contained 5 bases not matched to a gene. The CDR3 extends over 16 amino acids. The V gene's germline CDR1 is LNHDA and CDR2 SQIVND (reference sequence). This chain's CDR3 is CASSIVKTSGYNEQFF. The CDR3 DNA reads TGTGCCAGTAGTATAGTTAAGACTAGCGGATACAATGAGCAGTTCTTC.

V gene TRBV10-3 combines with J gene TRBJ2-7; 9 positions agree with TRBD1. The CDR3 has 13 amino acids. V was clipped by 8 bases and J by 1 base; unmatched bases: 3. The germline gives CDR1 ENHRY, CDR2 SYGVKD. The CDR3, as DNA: TGTGCCATCGGGGGGACAGGGTCCTACGAGCAGTACTTC. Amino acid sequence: CAIGGTGSYEQYF.

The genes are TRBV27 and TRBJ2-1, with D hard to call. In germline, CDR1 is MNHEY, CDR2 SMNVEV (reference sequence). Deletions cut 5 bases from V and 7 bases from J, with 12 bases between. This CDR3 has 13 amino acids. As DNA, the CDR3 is TGTGCCAGCAGTGTGTCGCGTGGGAATGAGCAGTTCTTC. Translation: CASSVSRGNEQFF.

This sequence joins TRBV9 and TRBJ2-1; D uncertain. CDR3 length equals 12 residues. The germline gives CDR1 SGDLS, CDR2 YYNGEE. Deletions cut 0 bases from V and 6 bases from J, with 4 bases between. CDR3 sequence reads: CASSVEGNEQFF. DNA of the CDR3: TGTGCCAGCAGCGTAGAGGGCAATGAGCAGTTCTTC.

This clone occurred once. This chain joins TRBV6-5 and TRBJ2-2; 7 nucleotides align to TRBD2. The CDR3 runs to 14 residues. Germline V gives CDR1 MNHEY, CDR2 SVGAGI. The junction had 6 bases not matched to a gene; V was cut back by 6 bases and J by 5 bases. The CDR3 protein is CASRKGGGTGELFF. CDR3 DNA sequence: TGTGCCAGCAGAAAAGGCGGGGGAACCGGGGAGCTGTTTTTT.

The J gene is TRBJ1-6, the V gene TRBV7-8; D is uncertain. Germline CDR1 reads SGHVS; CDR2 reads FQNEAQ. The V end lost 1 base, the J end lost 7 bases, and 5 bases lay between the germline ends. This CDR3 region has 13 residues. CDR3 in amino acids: CASSLDTNSPLHF. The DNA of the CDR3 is TGTGCCAGCAGCTTAGACACAAATTCACCCCTCCACTTT. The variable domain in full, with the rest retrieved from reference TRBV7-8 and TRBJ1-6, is GAGVSQSPRYKVAKRGQDVALRCDPISGHVSLFWYQQALGQGPEFLTYFQNEAQLDKSGLPSDRFFAERPEGSVSTLKIQRTQQEDSAVYLCASSLDTNSPLHFGNGTRLTVT.

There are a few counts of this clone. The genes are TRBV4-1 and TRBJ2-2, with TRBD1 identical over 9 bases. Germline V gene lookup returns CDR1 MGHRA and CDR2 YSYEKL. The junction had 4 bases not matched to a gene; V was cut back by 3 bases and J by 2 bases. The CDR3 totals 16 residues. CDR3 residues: CASSQVGQGNTGELFF. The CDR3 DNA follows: TGCGCCAGCAGCCAGGTGGGACAGGGAAACACCGGGGAGCTGTTTTTT.

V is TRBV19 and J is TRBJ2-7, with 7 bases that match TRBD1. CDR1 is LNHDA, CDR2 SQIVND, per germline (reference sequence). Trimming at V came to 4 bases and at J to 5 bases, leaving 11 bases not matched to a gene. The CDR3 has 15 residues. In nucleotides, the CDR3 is TGTGCCAGTAGTAGGTGGACAGGTGGGATCCACGAGCAGTACTTC. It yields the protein CASSRWTGGIHEQYF. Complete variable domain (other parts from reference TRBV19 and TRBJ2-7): DGGITQSPKYLFRKEGQNVTLSCEQNLNHDAMYWYRQDPGQGLRLIYYSQIVNDFQKGDIAEGYSVSREKKESFPLTVTSAQKNPTAFYLCASSRWTGGIHEQYFGPGTRLTVT.

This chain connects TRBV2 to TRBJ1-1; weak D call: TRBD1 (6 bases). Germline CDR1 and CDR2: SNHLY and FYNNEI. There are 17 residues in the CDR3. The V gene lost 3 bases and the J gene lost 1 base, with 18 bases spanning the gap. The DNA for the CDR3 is TGTGCCAGCAGTGATTATCGGTCGTCGGGGGCGAACACTGAAGCTTTCTTT. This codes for CASSDYRSSGANTEAFF.

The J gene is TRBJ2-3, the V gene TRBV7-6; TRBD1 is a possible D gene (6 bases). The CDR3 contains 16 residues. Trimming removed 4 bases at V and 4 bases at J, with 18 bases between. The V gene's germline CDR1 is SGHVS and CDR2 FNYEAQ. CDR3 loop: CASSSRPRTEADTQYF. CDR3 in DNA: TGTGCCAGCAGCTCCCGCCCACGGACAGAGGCAGATACGCAGTATTTT.

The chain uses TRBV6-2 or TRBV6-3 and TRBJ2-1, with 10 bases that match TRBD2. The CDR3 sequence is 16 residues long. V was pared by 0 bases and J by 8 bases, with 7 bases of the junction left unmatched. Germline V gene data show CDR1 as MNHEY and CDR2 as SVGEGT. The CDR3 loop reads CASSYSTLAGEDEQFF. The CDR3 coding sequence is TGTGCCAGCAGTTACTCGACTCTAGCGGGGGAGGATGAGCAGTTCTTC.

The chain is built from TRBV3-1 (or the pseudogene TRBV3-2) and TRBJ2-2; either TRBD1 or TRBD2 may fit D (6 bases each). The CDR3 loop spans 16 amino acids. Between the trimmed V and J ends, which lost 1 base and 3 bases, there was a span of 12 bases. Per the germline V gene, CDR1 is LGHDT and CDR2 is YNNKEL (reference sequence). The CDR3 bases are TGTGCCAGCAGCCAAGCCGGGGGCGAGGACACCGGGGAGCTGTTTTTT. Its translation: CASSQAGGEDTGELFF.

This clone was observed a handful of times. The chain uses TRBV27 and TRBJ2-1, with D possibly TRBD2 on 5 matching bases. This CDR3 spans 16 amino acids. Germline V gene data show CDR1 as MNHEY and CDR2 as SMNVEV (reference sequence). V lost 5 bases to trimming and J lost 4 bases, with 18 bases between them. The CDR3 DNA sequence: TGTGCCAGCAGTCCCCTTTCGAGCGGAGCATACAATGAGCAGTTCTTC. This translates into CASSPLSSGAYNEQFF.

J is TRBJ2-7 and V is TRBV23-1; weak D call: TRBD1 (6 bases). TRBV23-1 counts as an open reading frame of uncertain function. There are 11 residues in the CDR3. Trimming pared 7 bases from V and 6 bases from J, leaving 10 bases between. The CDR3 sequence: CASTYRVEQYF. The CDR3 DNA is TGCGCCAGCACCTACAGGGTCGAGCAGTACTTC.

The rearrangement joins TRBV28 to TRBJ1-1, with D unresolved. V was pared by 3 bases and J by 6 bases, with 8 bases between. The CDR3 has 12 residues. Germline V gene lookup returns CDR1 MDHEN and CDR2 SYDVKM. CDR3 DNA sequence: TGTGCCAGCAGTTTGGAAGTGGCTGAAGCTTTCTTT. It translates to CASSLEVAEAFF.

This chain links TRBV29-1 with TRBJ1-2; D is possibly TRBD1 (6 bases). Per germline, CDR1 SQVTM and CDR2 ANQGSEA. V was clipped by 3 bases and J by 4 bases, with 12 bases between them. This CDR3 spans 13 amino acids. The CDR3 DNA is TGCAGCGTTGAGACCCGACAGGTCTATGGCTACACCTTC. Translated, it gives CSVETRQVYGYTF.

CDR3 amino acids: CASSPGTAQPQHF. Here the CDR3 DNA reads TGTGCCAGCTCGCCTGGGACAGCTCAGCCCCAGCATTTT. This chain links TRBV18 with TRBJ1-5; 7 nucleotides line up with TRBD1. The ends lost 6 bases at V and 6 bases at J; junction bases unmatched: 5. The CDR3 has 13 amino acids. From germline, CDR1 is KGHSH and CDR2 LQKENI. Full variable domain (rest looked up from reference TRBV18 and TRBJ1-5): NAGVMQNPRHLVRRRGQEARLRCSPMKGHSHVYWYRQLPEEGLKFMVYLQKENIIDESGMPKERFSAEFPKEGPSILRIQQVVRGDSAAYFCASSPGTAQPQHFGDGTRLSIL.

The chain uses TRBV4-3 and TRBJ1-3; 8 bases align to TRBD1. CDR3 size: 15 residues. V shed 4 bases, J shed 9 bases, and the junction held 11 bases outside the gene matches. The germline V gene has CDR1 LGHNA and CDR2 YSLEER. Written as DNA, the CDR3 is TGCGCCAGCAGCCCCGGACAGGGCTCTGGGGGCACCATATATTTT. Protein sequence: CASSPGQGSGGTIYF.

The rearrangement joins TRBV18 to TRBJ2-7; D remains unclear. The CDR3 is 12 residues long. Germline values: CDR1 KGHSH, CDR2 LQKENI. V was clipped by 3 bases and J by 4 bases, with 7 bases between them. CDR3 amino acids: CASSPEEYEQYF. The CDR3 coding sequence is TGTGCCAGCTCACCCGAAGAGTACGAGCAGTACTTC.

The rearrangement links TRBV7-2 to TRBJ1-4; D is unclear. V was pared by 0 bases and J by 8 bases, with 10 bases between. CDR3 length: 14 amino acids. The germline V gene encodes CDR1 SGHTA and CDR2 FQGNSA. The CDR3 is CASSLARQSEKLFF. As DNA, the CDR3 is TGTGCCAGCAGCTTAGCACGGCAATCCGAAAAACTGTTTTTT.

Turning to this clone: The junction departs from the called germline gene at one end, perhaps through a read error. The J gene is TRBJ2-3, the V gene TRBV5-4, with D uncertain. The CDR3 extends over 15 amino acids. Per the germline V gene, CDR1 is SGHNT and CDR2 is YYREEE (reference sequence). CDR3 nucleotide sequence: TGTGCCAGCAGCTTGGAAGTAGGAATCACAGAAACGCAGTATTTT. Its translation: CASSLEVGITETQYF.